This T cell receptor beta chain was sequenced in a study of blood T cells in healthy people across ages. Study-level background: Template switching captured about one barcoded beta molecule per two T cells.

Sample-barcoded 5' priming and a J-beta primer mix drove a second PCR of about 6 to 12 cycles. TCRdb called the 5' RACE reads again in MiXCR, with one record for every CDR3 protein. The sample holds around 650,000 distinct CDR3 sequences, roughly 32% seen once. The CDR3 totals 16 residues. Trimming took off 0 bases at V and 0 bases at J, with 12 bases between the two ends. CDR1 and CDR2 from the germline V gene are MNHNS and SASEGT. Sequences were obtained from blood. This TCR was recovered from a woman aged 80 or older in good health. This sequence joins TRBV6-1 and TRBJ2-7; the D gene is possibly TRBD1 (5 bases). The CDR3 region has the DNA TGTGCCAGCAGTGAAGCTCTTAACAGGCTCTCCTACGAGCAGTACTTC. Translation gives CASSEALNRLSYEQYF.